Described below is a single T cell receptor (beta chain) sequence and its context. TCRdb ran MiXCR on the RT-PCR reads and lists one entry per CDR3 protein. The table shows around 200,000 distinct CDR3 sequences, with around two fifths occurring only once. The sample originates from a study of patients and donors after allogeneic stem cell transplantation. The length of the CDR3 is 17 residues. Trimming removed 0 bases from V and 1 base from J, with 14 bases in between. Germline V lookup: CDR1 MGHRA, CDR2 YSYEKL. Sequenced: blood, either unsorted or a sorted T cell fraction (not recorded which). The chain uses TRBV4-1 and TRBJ2-3, with a weak D call TRBD2 (6 bases). The sequence was collected from a human donor who was either an allogeneic HSCT recipient or a stem cell or donor lymphocyte infusion donor (not recorded which). It is not recorded whose cells these are; they may come from a transplant donor. The CDR3, as DNA: TGCGCCAGCAGCCAAGAGGCGGGGAGCCAGGGCACAGATACGCAGTATTTT. Translated: CASSQEAGSQGTDTQYF.